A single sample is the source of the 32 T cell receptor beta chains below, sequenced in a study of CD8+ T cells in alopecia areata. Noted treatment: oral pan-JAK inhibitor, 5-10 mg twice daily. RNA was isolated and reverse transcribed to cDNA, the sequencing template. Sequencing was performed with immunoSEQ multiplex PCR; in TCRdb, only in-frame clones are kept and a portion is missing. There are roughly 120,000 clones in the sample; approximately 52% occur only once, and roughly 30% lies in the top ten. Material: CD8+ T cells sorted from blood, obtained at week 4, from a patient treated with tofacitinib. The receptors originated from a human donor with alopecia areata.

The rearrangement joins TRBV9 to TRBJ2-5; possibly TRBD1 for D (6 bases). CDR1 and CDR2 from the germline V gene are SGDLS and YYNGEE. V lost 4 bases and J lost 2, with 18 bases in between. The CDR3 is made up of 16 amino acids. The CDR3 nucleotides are TGTGCCAGCAGCCCCACCCGCGGACAGCTTCAAGAGACCCAGTACTTC. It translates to CASSPTRGQLQETQYF.

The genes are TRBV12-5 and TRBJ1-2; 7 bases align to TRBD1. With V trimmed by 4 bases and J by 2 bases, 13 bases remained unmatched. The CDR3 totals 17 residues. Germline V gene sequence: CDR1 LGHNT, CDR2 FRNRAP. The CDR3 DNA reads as TGTGCTAGTGGTTCGGTGTTGATGGGACAGCCGAACTATGGCTACACCTTC. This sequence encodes CASGSVLMGQPNYGYTF. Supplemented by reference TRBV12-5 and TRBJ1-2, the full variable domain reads DARVTQTPRHKVTEMGQEVTMRCQPILGHNTVFWYRQTMMQGLELLAYFRNRAPLDDSGMPKDRFSAEMPDATLATLKIQPSEPRDSAVYFCASGSVLMGQPNYGYTFGSGTRLTVV.

Written as DNA, the CDR3 is TGCAGCGTTGAAGGGGGACCCCCCTACAATGAGCAGTTCTTC. This translates into CSVEGGPPYNEQFF. The J gene is TRBJ2-1, the V gene TRBV29-1, with D perhaps assigned TRBD1 or TRBD2 (5 bases each). The germline V gene has CDR1 SQVTM and CDR2 ANQGSEA. Deletions cut 1 base from V and 2 bases from J, with 9 bases between. The CDR3 spans 14 residues.

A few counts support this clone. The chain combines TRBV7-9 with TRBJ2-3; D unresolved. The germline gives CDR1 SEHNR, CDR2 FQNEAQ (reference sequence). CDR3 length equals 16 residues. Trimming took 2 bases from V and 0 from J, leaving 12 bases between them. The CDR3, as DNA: TGTGCCAGCAGCTTAACGTCCTCTGCTAGCACAGATACGCAGTATTTT. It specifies CASSLTSSASTDTQYF.

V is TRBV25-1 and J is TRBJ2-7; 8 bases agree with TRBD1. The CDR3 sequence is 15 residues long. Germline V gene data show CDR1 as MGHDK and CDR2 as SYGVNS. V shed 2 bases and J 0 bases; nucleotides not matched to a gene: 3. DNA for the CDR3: TGTGCCAGCAGTGAACGACAGGGGAGCTCCTACGAGCAGTACTTC. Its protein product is CASSERQGSSYEQYF.

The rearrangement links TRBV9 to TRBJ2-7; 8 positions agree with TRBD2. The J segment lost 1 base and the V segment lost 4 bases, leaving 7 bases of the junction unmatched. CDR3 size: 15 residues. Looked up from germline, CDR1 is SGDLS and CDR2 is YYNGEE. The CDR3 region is CASSLGLGLSYEQYF. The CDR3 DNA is TGTGCCAGCAGCCTGGGACTAGGGCTTTCCTACGAGCAGTACTTC.

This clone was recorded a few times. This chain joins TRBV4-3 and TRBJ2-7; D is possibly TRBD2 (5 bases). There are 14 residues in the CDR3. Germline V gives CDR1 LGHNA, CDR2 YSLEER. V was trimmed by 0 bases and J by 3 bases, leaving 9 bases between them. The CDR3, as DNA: TGCGCCAGCAGCCAAGATTTCGGGGTCTACGAGCAGTACTTC. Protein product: CASSQDFGVYEQYF.

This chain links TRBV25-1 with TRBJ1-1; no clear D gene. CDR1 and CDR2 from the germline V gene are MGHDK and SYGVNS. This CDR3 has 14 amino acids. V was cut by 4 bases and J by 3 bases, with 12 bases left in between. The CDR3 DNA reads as TGTGCCAGCAGTGGGCCATGGGAGTACACTGAAGCTTTCTTT. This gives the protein CASSGPWEYTEAFF. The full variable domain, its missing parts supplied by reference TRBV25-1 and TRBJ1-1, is EADIYQTPRYLVIGTGKKITLECSQTMGHDKMYWYQQDPGMELHLIHYSYGVNSTEKGDLSSESTVSRIRTEHFPLTLESARPSHTSQYLCASSGPWEYTEAFFGQGTRLTVV.

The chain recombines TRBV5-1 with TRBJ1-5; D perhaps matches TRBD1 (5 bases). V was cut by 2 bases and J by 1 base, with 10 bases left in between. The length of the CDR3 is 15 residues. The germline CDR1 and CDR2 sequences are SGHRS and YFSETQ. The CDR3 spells CASSLGTHSNQPQHF. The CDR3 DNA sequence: TGCGCCAGCAGCTTAGGGACGCACAGCAATCAGCCCCAGCATTTT.

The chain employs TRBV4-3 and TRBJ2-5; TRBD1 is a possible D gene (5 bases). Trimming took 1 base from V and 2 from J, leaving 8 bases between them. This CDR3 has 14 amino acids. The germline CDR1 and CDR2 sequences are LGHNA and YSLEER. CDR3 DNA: TGCGCCAGCAGCCAAGCACAGGCTCAAGAGACCCAGTACTTC. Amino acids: CASSQAQAQETQYF.

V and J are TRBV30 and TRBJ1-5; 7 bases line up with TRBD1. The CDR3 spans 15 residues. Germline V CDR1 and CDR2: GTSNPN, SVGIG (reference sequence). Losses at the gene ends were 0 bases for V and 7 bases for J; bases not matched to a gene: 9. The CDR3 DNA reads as TGTGCCTGGAGTGTACGTGGTTTAGGGGGCCAGCCCCAGCATTTT. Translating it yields CAWSVRGLGGQPQHF.

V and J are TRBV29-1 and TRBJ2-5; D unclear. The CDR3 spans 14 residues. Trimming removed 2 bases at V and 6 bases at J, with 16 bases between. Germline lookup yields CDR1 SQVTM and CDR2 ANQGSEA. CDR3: CSVEPEAAQKTQYF. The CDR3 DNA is TGCAGCGTTGAACCCGAGGCTGCCCAGAAGACCCAGTACTTC.

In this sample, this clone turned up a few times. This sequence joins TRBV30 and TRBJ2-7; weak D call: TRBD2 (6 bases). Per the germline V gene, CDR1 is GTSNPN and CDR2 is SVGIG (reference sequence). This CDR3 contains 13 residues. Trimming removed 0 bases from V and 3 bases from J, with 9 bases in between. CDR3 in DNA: TGTGCCTGGAGTGTTTCGGGGGACTACGAGCAGTACTTC. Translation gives CAWSVSGDYEQYF.

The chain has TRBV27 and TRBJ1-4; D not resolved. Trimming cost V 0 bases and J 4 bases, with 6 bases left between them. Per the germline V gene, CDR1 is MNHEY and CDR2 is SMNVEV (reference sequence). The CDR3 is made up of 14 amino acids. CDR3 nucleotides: TGTGCCAGCAGTTTATCCAGCGTTAATGAAAAACTGTTTTTT. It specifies CASSLSSVNEKLFF.

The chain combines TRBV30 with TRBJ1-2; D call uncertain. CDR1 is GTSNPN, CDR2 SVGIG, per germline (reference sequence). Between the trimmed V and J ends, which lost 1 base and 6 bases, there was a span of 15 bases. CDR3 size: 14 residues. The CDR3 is CAWSGRGAEDGYTF. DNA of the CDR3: TGTGCCTGGAGTGGACGAGGAGCGGAAGATGGCTACACCTTC.

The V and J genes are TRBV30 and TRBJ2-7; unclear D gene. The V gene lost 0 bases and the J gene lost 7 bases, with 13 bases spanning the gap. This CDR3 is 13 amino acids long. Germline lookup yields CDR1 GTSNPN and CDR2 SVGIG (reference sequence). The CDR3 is CAWSVDPVEEQYF. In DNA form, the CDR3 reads TGTGCCTGGAGTGTAGATCCCGTCGAGGAGCAGTACTTC.

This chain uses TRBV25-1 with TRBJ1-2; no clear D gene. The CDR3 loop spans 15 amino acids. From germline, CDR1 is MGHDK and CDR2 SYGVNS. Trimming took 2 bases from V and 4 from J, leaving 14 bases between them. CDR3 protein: CASSERLGRIYGYTF. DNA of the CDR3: TGTGCCAGCAGTGAACGCTTAGGCAGGATCTATGGCTACACCTTC.

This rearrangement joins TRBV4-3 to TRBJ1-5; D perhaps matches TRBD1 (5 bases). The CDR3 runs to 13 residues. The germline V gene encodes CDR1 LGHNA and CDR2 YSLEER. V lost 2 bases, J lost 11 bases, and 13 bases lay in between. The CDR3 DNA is TGCGCCAGCAGCCAACACTTGGCGGGGGCCCAGCATTTT. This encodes CASSQHLAGAQHF.

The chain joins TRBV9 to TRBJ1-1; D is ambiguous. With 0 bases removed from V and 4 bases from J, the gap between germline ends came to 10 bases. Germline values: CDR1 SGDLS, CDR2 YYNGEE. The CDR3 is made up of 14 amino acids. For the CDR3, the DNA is TGTGCCAGCAGCGTAGGTGGGGTGCCCACTGAAGCTTTCTTT. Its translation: CASSVGGVPTEAFF.

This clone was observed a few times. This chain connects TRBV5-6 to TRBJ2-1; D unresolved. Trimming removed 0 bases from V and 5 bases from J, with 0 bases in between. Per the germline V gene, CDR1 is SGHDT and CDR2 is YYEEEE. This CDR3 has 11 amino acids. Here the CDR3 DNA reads TGTGCCAGCAGCTTGGACAATGAGCAGTTCTTC. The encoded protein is CASSLDNEQFF.

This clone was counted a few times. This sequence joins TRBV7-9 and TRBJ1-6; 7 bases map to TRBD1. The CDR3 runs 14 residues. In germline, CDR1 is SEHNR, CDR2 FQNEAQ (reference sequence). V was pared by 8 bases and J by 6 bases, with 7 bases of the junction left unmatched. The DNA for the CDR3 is TGTGCCAGCCGGGACAGTGCGCCTAATTCACCCCTCCACTTT. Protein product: CASRDSAPNSPLHF.

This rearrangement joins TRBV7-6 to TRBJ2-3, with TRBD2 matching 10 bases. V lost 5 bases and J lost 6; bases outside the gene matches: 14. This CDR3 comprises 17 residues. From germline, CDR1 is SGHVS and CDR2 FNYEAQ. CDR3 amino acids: CASSRIPSGSLTDTQYF. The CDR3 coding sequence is TGTGCCAGCAGCCGGATCCCTAGCGGGAGTCTAACGGATACGCAGTATTTT.

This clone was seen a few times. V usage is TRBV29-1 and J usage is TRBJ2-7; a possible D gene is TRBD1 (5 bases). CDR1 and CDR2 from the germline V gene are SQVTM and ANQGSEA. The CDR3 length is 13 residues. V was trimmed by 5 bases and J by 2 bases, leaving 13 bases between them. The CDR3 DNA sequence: TGCAGCGTTTGGTGGACAAAGACCTACGAGCAGTACTTC. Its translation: CSVWWTKTYEQYF.

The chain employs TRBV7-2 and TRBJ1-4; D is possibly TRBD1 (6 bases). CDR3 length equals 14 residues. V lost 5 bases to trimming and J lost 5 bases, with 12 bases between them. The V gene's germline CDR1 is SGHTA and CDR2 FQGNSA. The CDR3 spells CASSPRDTNEKLFF. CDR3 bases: TGTGCCAGCAGCCCCCGGGACACGAATGAAAAACTGTTTTTT.

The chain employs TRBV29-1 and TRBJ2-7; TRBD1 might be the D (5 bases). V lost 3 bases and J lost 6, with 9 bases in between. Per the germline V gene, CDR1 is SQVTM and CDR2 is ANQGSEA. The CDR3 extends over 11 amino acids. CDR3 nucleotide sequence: TGCAGCGTTGACGACAGTTCCGAGCAGTACTTC. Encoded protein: CSVDDSSEQYF.

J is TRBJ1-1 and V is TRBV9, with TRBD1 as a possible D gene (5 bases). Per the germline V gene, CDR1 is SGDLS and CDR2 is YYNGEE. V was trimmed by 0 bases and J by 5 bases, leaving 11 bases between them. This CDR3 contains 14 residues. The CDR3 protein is CASSVASRGTEAFF. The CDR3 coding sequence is TGTGCCAGCAGCGTAGCATCGAGGGGTACTGAAGCTTTCTTT.

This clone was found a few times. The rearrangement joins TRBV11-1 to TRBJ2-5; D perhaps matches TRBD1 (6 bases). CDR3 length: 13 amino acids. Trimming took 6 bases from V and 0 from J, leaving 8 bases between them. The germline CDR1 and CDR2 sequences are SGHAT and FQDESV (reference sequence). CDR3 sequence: CASRRGYQETQYF. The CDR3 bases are TGTGCCAGCAGGAGGGGGTACCAAGAGACCCAGTACTTC.

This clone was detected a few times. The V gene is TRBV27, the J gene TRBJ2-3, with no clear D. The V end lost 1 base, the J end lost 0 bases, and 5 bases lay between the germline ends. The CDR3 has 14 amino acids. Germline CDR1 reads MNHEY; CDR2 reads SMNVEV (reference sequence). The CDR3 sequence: CASSLFPSTDTQYF. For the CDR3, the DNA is TGTGCCAGCAGTTTATTTCCTAGCACAGATACGCAGTATTTT.

The CDR3 loop reads CASSEHGNTEAFF. CDR3 bases: TGTGCCAGCAGTGAACACGGGAACACTGAAGCTTTCTTT. The chain joins TRBV2 to TRBJ1-1; no firm D call. The CDR3 runs to 13 residues. Trimming cost V 2 bases and J 1 base, with 5 bases left between them. Germline lookup yields CDR1 SNHLY and CDR2 FYNNEI. The full variable domain, in which reference TRBV2 and TRBJ1-1 provide the parts outside the CDR3, is EPEVTQTPSHQVTQMGQEVILRCVPISNHLYFYWYRQILGQKVEFLVSFYNNEISEKSEIFDDQFSVERPDGSNFTLKIRSTKLEDSAMYFCASSEHGNTEAFFGQGTRLTVV.

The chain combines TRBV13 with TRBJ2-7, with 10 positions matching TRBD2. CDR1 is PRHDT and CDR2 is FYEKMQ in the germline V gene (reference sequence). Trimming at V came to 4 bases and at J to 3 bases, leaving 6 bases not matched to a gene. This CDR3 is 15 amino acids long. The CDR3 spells CASSYIAGGVYEQYF. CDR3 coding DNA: TGTGCCAGCAGCTACATAGCGGGGGGAGTCTACGAGCAGTACTTC.

The CDR3 nucleotides are TGTGCCAGCAGTTCCCCGGGCCAGCCCCAGCATTTT. As protein: CASSSPGQPQHF. The genes are TRBV6-5 and TRBJ1-5; D gene ambiguous. CDR1 is MNHEY and CDR2 is SVGAGI in the germline V gene. V lost 4 bases and J lost 7, with 8 bases in between. There are 12 residues in the CDR3.

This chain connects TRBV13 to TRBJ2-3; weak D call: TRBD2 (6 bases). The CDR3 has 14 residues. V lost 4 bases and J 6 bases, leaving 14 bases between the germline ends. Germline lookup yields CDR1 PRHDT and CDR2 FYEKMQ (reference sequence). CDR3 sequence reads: CASSYYESGDTQYF. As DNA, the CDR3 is TGTGCCAGCAGCTACTACGAGAGCGGGGATACGCAGTATTTT.